The rows below give T cell receptor beta chains drawn from one sample of a study of shared clonotypes between healthy human individuals. Profiled with immunoSEQ multiplex PCR; TCRdb holds only in-frame clones, not every one. This table has 2 million to 2.5 million clones, more than 85% appearing once. Input material: naive CD8+ T cells from PBMCs. The receptors shown here come from a man aged 18 to 30 in good health. Some clones in this sample may be carry-over from other donors' samples. Each CDR3 is given with its conserved first and last residue. A D gene is named only where the DNA matches it firmly. A row's size may be missing; if present it is once, few, many or a size class.

>TRBV7-8|TRBJ2-7|-|TRBD2
CASGGGSYEQYF
TGTGCCAGCGGGGGGGGCTCCTACGAGCAGTACTTC
>TRBV29-1|TRBJ2-7|-|TRBD1
CSVEEDEGGPADEQYF
TGCAGCGTTGAAGAGGACGAAGGGGGCCCCGCTGATGAGCAGTACTTC
>TRBV27|TRBJ2-5|-|TRBD2
CASSPRLAGGGNQETQYF
TGTGCCAGCAGTCCTAGACTAGCGGGAGGAGGGAATCAAGAGACCCAGTACTTC
>TRBV5-1|TRBJ2-7|-|TRBD1
CASSLGQGYHEQYF
TGCGCCAGCAGCCTAGGACAGGGGTACCACGAGCAGTACTTC
>TRBV7-8|TRBJ2-6|-|-
CASSLSLQRGLFSGANVLTF
TGTGCCAGCAGCTTATCTCTTCAGAGGGGCCTCTTCTCTGGGGCCAACGTCCTGACTTTC
>TRBV28|TRBJ2-7|-|-
CASSPSGYEQYF
TGTGCCAGCAGTCCTTCAGGGTACGAGCAGTACTTC
>TRBV2|TRBJ1-1|-|-
CASSEASGSTGLNTEAFF
TGTGCCAGCAGTGAAGCTAGCGGGTCGACAGGCTTGAACACTGAAGCTTTCTTT
>TRBV7-9|TRBJ2-5|-|-
CASSLGTPQETQYF
TGTGCCAGCAGCTTAGGGACACCTCAAGAGACCCAGTACTTC
>TRBV18|TRBJ2-1|-|TRBD2
CASSPPSGTHYNEQFF
TGTGCCAGCTCACCTCCTAGCGGAACGCACTACAATGAGCAGTTCTTC
>TRBV5-6|TRBJ2-7|-|TRBD1
CASSHGTGGYEQYF
TGTGCCAGCAGCCACGGGACAGGCGGATACGAGCAGTACTTC
>TRBV7-6|TRBJ1-1|-|-
CASSLGGKNTEAFF
TGTGCCAGCAGCTTAGGAGGGAAGAACACTGAAGCTTTCTTT
>TRBV6-1|TRBJ1-2|-|-
CASSDRGGPYGYTF
TGTGCCAGCAGTGACAGGGGAGGGCCTTATGGCTACACCTTC
>TRBV2|TRBJ2-5|once|-
CASSPPETQYF
TGTGCCAGTTCCCCCCCTGAGACCCAGTACTTC
>TRBV15|TRBJ2-1|-|-
CATSRAPRDTYNEQFF
TGTGCCACCAGCAGAGCCCCCCGGGACACTTACAATGAGCAGTTCTTC
>TRBV9|TRBJ1-4|-|TRBD1
CASSVERTGEENEKLFF
TGTGCCAGCAGCGTAGAGAGGACAGGGGAGGAGAATGAAAAACTGTTTTTT
>TRBV7-3|TRBJ2-5|-|-
CASSLSNQETQYF
TGTGCCAGCAGCTTAAGCAACCAAGAGACCCAGTACTTC
>TRBV25-1|TRBJ1-1|-|-
CASSVLGTTEAFF
TGTGCCAGCAGTGTCTTAGGGACCACTGAAGCTTTCTTT
>TRBV6-1|TRBJ1-1|-|TRBD1
CASSDIGTGLNTEAFF
TGTGCCAGCAGTGACATCGGGACAGGGTTGAACACTGAAGCTTTCTTT
>TRBV25-1|TRBJ1-5|-|-
CASSDGRNSNQPQHF
TGTGCCAGCAGTGACGGGCGGAATAGCAATCAGCCCCAGCATTTT
>TRBV2|TRBJ2-5|-|TRBD2
CASSEGRLAGHQETQYF
TGTGCCAGCAGTGAAGGCAGACTAGCGGGGCACCAAGAGACCCAGTACTTC
>TRBV19|TRBJ2-1|-|-
CASSIDLEASSYNEQFF
TGTGCCAGTAGTATAGATCTGGAAGCGAGCTCCTACAATGAGCAGTTCTTC
>TRBV28|TRBJ1-1|-|-
CASSFGRINTEAFF
TGTGCCAGCAGTTTCGGGAGAATAAACACTGAAGCTTTCTTT
>TRBV29-1|TRBJ2-1|-|TRBD2
CSVGGSGTSGLSYNEQFF
TGCAGCGTTGGGGGATCAGGGACTAGCGGGCTCTCCTACAATGAGCAGTTCTTC
>TRBV27|TRBJ2-7|-|-
CASSSRVGGVYEQYF
TGTGCCAGCAGTTCCAGGGTAGGTGGGGTATACGAGCAGTACTTC
>TRBV2|TRBJ2-1|-|TRBD2
CASTQAGAVNEQFF
TGTGCCAGCACCCAAGCGGGAGCGGTGAATGAGCAGTTCTTC
>TRBV30|TRBJ2-7|-|-
CAWNGRGRPYEQYF
TGTGCCTGGAATGGTAGGGGACGACCGTACGAGCAGTACTTC
>TRBV11-2|TRBJ2-7|-|-
CASSSPVYEQYF
TGTGCCAGCAGCTCTCCGGTCTACGAGCAGTACTTC
>TRBV15|TRBJ1-5|few|-
CATSSSNQPQHF
TGTGCCACCAGCAGCTCGAATCAGCCCCAGCATTTT
>TRBV27|TRBJ1-2|once|-
CASSPSSTALYGYTF
TGTGCCAGCAGTCCTTCCTCCACAGCACTCTATGGCTACACCTTC
>TRBV11-1|TRBJ2-5|-|-
CASSLVGATEQETQYF
TGTGCCAGCAGCTTAGTGGGTGCTACAGAACAAGAGACCCAGTACTTC
>TRBV20-1|TRBJ1-2|-|-
CSARDGYTF
TGCAGTGCTAGAGATGGCTACACCTTC
>TRBV7-2|TRBJ1-1|-|-
CASSRPGQGAEAFF
TGTGCCAGCAGCCGCCCGGGGCAGGGCGCTGAAGCTTTCTTT
>TRBV11-2|TRBJ1-3|-|-
CASSYRGSGNTIYF
TGTGCCAGCAGTTACCGGGGATCTGGAAACACCATATATTTT
>TRBV6-5|TRBJ2-1|-|-
CASSVVGWGKNEQFF
TGTGCCAGCAGTGTAGTAGGTTGGGGAAAAAATGAGCAGTTCTTC
>TRBV5-4|TRBJ2-5|once|-
CASSLAGDPQETQYF
TGTGCCAGCAGCTTGGCCGGGGACCCACAAGAGACCCAGTACTTC
>TRBV10-3|TRBJ2-1|-|-
CAIRAVLDNEQFF
TGTGCCATCAGAGCCGTGCTTGACAATGAGCAGTTCTTC
>TRBV19|TRBJ2-7|-|-
CASRRTNSYEQYF
TGTGCCAGTAGAAGGACTAACTCCTACGAGCAGTACTTC
>TRBV30|TRBJ1-1|few|-
CAPPRTVLNTEAFF
TGTGCCCCCCCTCGGACAGTCTTGAACACTGAAGCTTTCTTT
>TRBV19|TRBJ1-2|-|-
CASTARIGYGYTF
TGTGCCAGTACCGCAAGAATCGGCTATGGCTACACCTTC
>TRBV7-2|TRBJ2-7|-|TRBD2
CASSLIAGVGEQYF
TGTGCCAGCAGCCTTATAGCGGGAGTAGGCGAGCAGTACTTC
>TRBV7-8|TRBJ1-2|once|-
CASSFENPGLPANYGYTF
TGTGCCAGCAGCTTCGAAAACCCGGGACTCCCAGCTAACTATGGCTACACCTTC
>TRBV27|TRBJ2-1|-|-
CASSPGLRFYNEQFF
TGTGCCAGCAGTCCGGGCCTCAGGTTTTACAATGAGCAGTTCTTC
>TRBV4-1|TRBJ2-7|-|-
CASSQDRGQGTYEQYF
TGCGCCAGCAGCCAAGATCGAGGCCAGGGAACCTACGAGCAGTACTTC
>TRBV7-9|TRBJ2-1|-|-
CASSLVGEGYEQFF
TGTGCCAGCAGCTTAGTCGGGGAAGGCTATGAGCAGTTCTTC
>TRBV4-3|TRBJ1-2|-|TRBD1
CASSHLWGRDRDEIGYGYTF
TGCGCCAGCAGCCACTTATGGGGGAGGGACAGGGATGAGATCGGGTATGGCTACACCTTC
>TRBV4-1|TRBJ2-1|-|TRBD2
CASSQDWGAGGPHGGEQFF
TGCGCCAGCAGCCAAGACTGGGGAGCGGGAGGGCCTCACGGTGGTGAGCAGTTCTTC
>TRBV19|TRBJ2-7|once|TRBD1
CASSPSGGRSEQYF
TGTGCCAGTAGTCCCTCAGGGGGCCGGAGCGAGCAGTACTTC
>TRBV7-9|TRBJ2-7|-|-
CASSLRDNSYEQYF
TGTGCCAGCAGCTTAAGGGACAACTCCTACGAGCAGTACTTC
>TRBV7-9|TRBJ1-4|once|-
CASSWAYPEGEKLFF
TGTGCCAGCAGCTGGGCCTATCCGGAGGGCGAAAAACTGTTTTTT
>TRBV4-1|TRBJ1-2|-|-
CASSQLPGQANYGYTF
TGCGCCAGCAGCCAACTACCGGGACAAGCTAACTATGGCTACACCTTC
>TRBV4-3|TRBJ2-1|-|TRBD2
CASSQGLAGANEQFF
TGCGCCAGCAGCCAGGGCCTAGCGGGAGCCAATGAGCAGTTCTTC
>TRBV9|TRBJ2-1|-|-
CASSRSGSYNEQFF
TGTGCCAGCAGCCGGAGCGGCTCCTACAATGAGCAGTTCTTC
>TRBV5-6|TRBJ2-4|-|-
CASSQARSKNIQYF
TGTGCCAGCAGCCAAGCCCGGTCCAAAAACATTCAGTACTTC
>TRBV4-3|TRBJ2-1|-|-
CASSRHRAGNEQFF
TGCGCCAGCAGCCGTCATAGGGCGGGCAATGAGCAGTTCTTC
>TRBV9|TRBJ2-7|-|-
CASSVGRGEQYF
TGTGCCAGCAGCGTAGGTAGGGGCGAGCAGTACTTC
>TRBV12-5|TRBJ2-5|-|-
CASGYSGQRETQYF
TGTGCTAGTGGTTATAGCGGTCAAAGGGAGACCCAGTACTTC
>TRBV28|TRBJ2-1|-|-
CASSRGSNNEQFF
TGTGCCAGCAGCCGTGGGTCTAACAATGAGCAGTTCTTC
>TRBV11-2|TRBJ2-2|-|-
CASSTRETANTGELFF
TGTGCCAGCAGCACCAGGGAGACCGCGAACACCGGGGAGCTGTTTTTT
>TRBV27|TRBJ2-1|once|-
CASSSISEQFF
TGTGCCAGCAGTTCTATTTCGGAGCAGTTCTTC